This T cell receptor beta chain was sequenced during a study of siplizumab effects on memory and regulatory T cells. General observations from the study: Mappable alloreactive CD4+ clones were on average about 62% Treg-derived with siplizumab, around 25% in controls.

The CDR3 spans 14 residues. Trimming cost V 0 bases and J 4 bases, with 7 bases left between them. Germline V gene sequence: CDR1 MGHRA, CDR2 YSYEKL. Note on this clone: Its target is not known.

Roughly 10^5 TCR templates underwent assay in each sample. The method was immunoSEQ multiplex PCR; TCRdb's version includes in-frame clones alone and lacks a portion of them. The data show about 80,000 clones, roughly 94% seen once. This chain connects TRBV4-1 to TRBJ1-5; D ambiguous. The sequencing sample was made of CD8+ T cells sorted from blood. This clonotype originated in a human donor in good health. CDR3: CASSQDVENQPQHF. DNA of the CDR3: TGCGCCAGCAGCCAAGATGTTGAAAATCAGCCCCAGCATTTT.